Below are 3 T cell receptor beta chains sequenced from a single sample in a study of cytomegalovirus exposure and HLA in healthy donors. The PCR employed 60 Vbeta primers together with 13 Jbeta primers. Data came from immunoSEQ multiplex PCR; TCRdb stores just in-frame clones and leaves some out. The table lists 130,000 or so clones, approximately 79% of them singletons. The sequencing input was PBMCs. The source of these receptors is a man in his fifties or sixties in good health and CMV-seropositive.

This clone was observed once. The chain employs TRBV18 and TRBJ1-2; TRBD1 agrees at 9 bases. In germline, CDR1 is KGHSH, CDR2 LQKENI. The V and J ends lost 4 bases and 4 bases, in that order; junction bases with no gene match: 7. This CDR3 is built from 15 residues. The CDR3 coding sequence is TGTGCCAGCTCACAAGGGACAGGGAACAGCTATGGCTACACCTTC. It is translated as CASSQGTGNSYGYTF.

The CDR3 region has the DNA TGTGCCAGCAGGAAACTAGCGGCGATCTCCTACGAGCAGTACTTC. Translation: CASRKLAAISYEQYF. This rearrangement joins TRBV6-5 to TRBJ2-5, with 8 nucleotides matching TRBD2. The J call is uncertain, as TRBJ2-7 better fits the DNA end. CDR1 and CDR2 (germline): MNHEY, SVGAGI. The CDR3 has 15 residues.

The J gene is TRBJ2-1, the V gene TRBV2, with TRBD2 matching 8 bases. V shed 6 bases, J shed 9 bases, and the junction held 7 bases outside the gene matches. Germline V gives CDR1 SNHLY, CDR2 FYNNEI. This CDR3 is 13 amino acids long. This CDR3 is CASSRGAGGEQFF. The CDR3 bases are TGTGCCAGCAGCCGGGGGGCGGGGGGTGAGCAGTTCTTC.